The 21 T cell receptor beta chains below were found in one sample sequenced in a study of neoadjuvant anti-PD-1 for oral cavity cancer. Sequencing was performed with immunoSEQ multiplex PCR; in TCRdb, only in-frame clones are kept and a portion is missing. The table lists around 14,000 clones, under 80% of them singletons. The sequences come from PBMCs, collected before nivolumab (anti-PD-1) treatment. Receptors originate from a person aged 40 to 85 with oral cavity squamous cell carcinoma.

The sample holds a few counts of this clone. This sequence joins TRBV11-2 and TRBJ2-5, with D maybe TRBD2 (6 bases). V was pared by 4 bases and J by 5 bases, with 17 bases between. Germline V gene data show CDR1 as SGHAT and CDR2 as FQNNGV. This CDR3 is built from 15 residues. CDR3 nucleotide sequence: TGTGCCAGCAGCTCCCGCCCCACTAGCATGGAGACCCAGTACTTC. It translates to CASSSRPTSMETQYF. Variable domain in full (rest from reference TRBV11-2 and TRBJ2-5): EAGVAQSPRYKIIEKRQSVAFWCNPISGHATLYWYQQILGQGPKLLIQFQNNGVVDDSQLPKDRFSAERLKGVDSTLKIQPAKLEDSAVYLCASSSRPTSMETQYFGPGTRLLVL.

The rearrangement joins TRBV2 to TRBJ2-3; D tentatively fits TRBD1 or TRBD2 (6 bases each). Germline-derived CDR1 and CDR2 are SNHLY and FYNNEI. CDR3 length: 15 amino acids. Deletions cut 4 bases from V and 3 bases from J, with 14 bases between. The CDR3 nucleotides read TGTGCCAGCAGTGGGATGGGGGGCCCTACAGATACGCAGTATTTT. Protein sequence: CASSGMGGPTDTQYF.

J is TRBJ1-2 and V is TRBV30; 8 bases match TRBD1. The CDR3 contains 16 residues. Losses at the gene ends were 3 bases for V and 4 bases for J; bases not matched to a gene: 13. Germline V gives CDR1 GTSNPN, CDR2 SVGIG (reference sequence). CDR3: CAWRAAWTGFFYGYTF. The DNA for the CDR3 is TGTGCCTGGAGGGCAGCCTGGACAGGGTTTTTCTATGGCTACACCTTC.

V gene TRBV5-1 combines with J gene TRBJ1-1; D is perhaps TRBD1 (6 bases). The CDR3 extends over 14 amino acids. Trimming left V 0 bases short and J 4 bases short, with 10 bases between. Germline V gene sequence: CDR1 SGHRS, CDR2 YFSETQ. The CDR3 nucleotides are TGCGCCAGCAGCTTGGATGGGGGCGGCACTGAAGCTTTCTTT. It encodes CASSLDGGGTEAFF.

V usage is TRBV5-4 and J usage is TRBJ2-5, with D possibly being TRBD2 (7 bases). CDR3 size: 14 residues. Germline lookup yields CDR1 SGHNT and CDR2 YYREEE (reference sequence). V dropped 4 bases and J dropped 5 bases, with 15 bases sitting between them. CDR3 protein: CASSRQGRGETQYF. In DNA form, the CDR3 reads TGTGCCAGCAGCCGTCAGGGGCGGGGGGAGACCCAGTACTTC. Looking up the rest from reference TRBV5-4 and TRBJ2-5 gives the full variable domain: ETGVTQSPTHLIKTRGQQVTLRCSSQSGHNTVSWYQQALGQGPQFIFQYYREEENGRGNFPPRFSGLQFPNYSSELNVNALELDDSALYLCASSRQGRGETQYFGPGTRLLVL.

This clone has only one observation. The V gene is TRBV6-1, the J gene TRBJ1-5; D uncertain. The CDR3 is 13 amino acids. Germline V gene lookup returns CDR1 MNHNS and CDR2 SASEGT. V shed 2 bases and J shed 2 bases, with 4 bases lying between them. The CDR3 region has the DNA TGTGCCAGCAGTGAACGGGGCAATCAGCCCCAGCATTTT. Encoded protein: CASSERGNQPQHF.

The V and J genes are TRBV18 and TRBJ1-1; 8 nucleotides agree with TRBD1. With V trimmed by 1 base and J by 1 base, 2 bases remained unmatched. The germline V gene has CDR1 KGHSH and CDR2 LQKENI. This CDR3 contains 15 residues. For the CDR3, the DNA is TGTGCCAGCTCACCACTCGACAGGGGGAACACTGAAGCTTTCTTT. It is translated as CASSPLDRGNTEAFF. The entire variable domain, with the rest obtained from reference TRBV18 and TRBJ1-1, is as follows: NAGVMQNPRHLVRRRGQEARLRCSPMKGHSHVYWYRQLPEEGLKFMVYLQKENIIDESGMPKERFSAEFPKEGPSILRIQQVVRGDSAAYFCASSPLDRGNTEAFFGQGTRLTVV.

The sample holds a few counts of this clone. The chain has TRBV5-4 and TRBJ2-1; TRBD1 matches at 9 bases. The CDR3 is 16 residues long. Trimming took 0 bases from V and 7 from J; bases not matched to a gene: 8. Germline CDR1 is SGHNT and CDR2 is YYREEE (reference sequence). Here the CDR3 DNA reads TGTGCCAGCAGCTTGGTGGACAGGGGAGTGGGAAATGAGCAGTTCTTC. This encodes CASSLVDRGVGNEQFF.

CDR3 DNA: TGTGCCAGCACCTATACAGAGACCTACGAGCAGTACTTC. It is translated as CASTYTETYEQYF. The J gene is TRBJ2-7, the V gene TRBV6-5; D gene ambiguous. The germline V gene encodes CDR1 MNHEY and CDR2 SVGAGI. The germline V and J ends were trimmed by 7 bases and 2 bases, with 12 bases remaining between them. The CDR3 has 13 amino acids.

This chain connects TRBV2 to TRBJ2-3, with TRBD1 matching 8 bases. Germline V gene lookup returns CDR1 SNHLY and CDR2 FYNNEI. V trimming: 4 bases; J trimming: 3 bases; junction bases outside the gene matches: 3. This CDR3 is built from 14 residues. In DNA, the CDR3 is TGTGCCAGCAGTGCGGACAGGGCGACAGATACGCAGTATTTT. Translated: CASSADRATDTQYF. Variable domain in full (rest from reference TRBV2 and TRBJ2-3): EPEVTQTPSHQVTQMGQEVILRCVPISNHLYFYWYRQILGQKVEFLVSFYNNEISEKSEIFDDQFSVERPDGSNFTLKIRSTKLEDSAMYFCASSADRATDTQYFGPGTRLTVL.

The V call is TRBV5-1, the J call TRBJ2-5; the D is unclear. This CDR3 comprises 11 residues. V lost 2 bases, J lost 1 base, and 0 bases lay in between. CDR1 and CDR2 (germline): SGHRS, YFSETQ. CDR3 in amino acids: CASSFQETQYF. The CDR3 DNA follows: TGCGCCAGCAGCTTCCAAGAGACCCAGTACTTC.

As to this clone: Sequence at one end of the junction differs from germline and may be a read error. The rearrangement uses TRBV7-9 and TRBJ2-1; D is possibly TRBD2 (5 bases). The CDR3 is made up of 12 amino acids. CDR1 SEHNR and CDR2 FQNEAQ come from the germline V gene (reference sequence). The CDR3 here is CASSLLSRDGVF. The CDR3 DNA is TGTGCCAGCAGCTTACTGTCCCGGGATGGGGTCTTC.

V and J are TRBV27 and TRBJ2-7; TRBD1 matches 9 bases. J gave up 3 bases and V 8 bases, and 5 bases lay outside the gene matches. The germline V gene has CDR1 MNHEY and CDR2 SMNVEV (reference sequence). CDR3 size: 13 residues. In DNA form, the CDR3 reads TGTGCCAGCGGAGGGACAGGGTTCTACGAGCAGTACTTC. This gives the protein CASGGTGFYEQYF.

The gene calls are TRBV30 and TRBJ1-4, with 9 bases matching TRBD1. The junction had 10 bases not matched to a gene; V was cut back by 0 bases and J by 8 bases. This CDR3 is built from 16 residues. The germline gives CDR1 GTSNPN, CDR2 SVGIG (reference sequence). The CDR3 DNA is TGTGCCTGGAGTGTACCCCGGGGACAGGGAGGCGAAAAACTGTTTTTT. Its protein product is CAWSVPRGQGGEKLFF.

This clone was counted between two and nine times. The rearrangement links TRBV27 to TRBJ1-2; D remains ambiguous. Germline CDR1 MNHEY, CDR2 SMNVEV (reference sequence). This CDR3 is 14 amino acids long. The V and J ends lost 8 bases and 7 bases respectively, with 20 bases between them. The CDR3 sequence is CASAARGISRGYTF. Here the CDR3 DNA reads TGTGCCAGCGCCGCACGAGGGATTTCCCGTGGCTACACCTTC.

The chain combines TRBV29-1 with TRBJ1-1, with D possibly TRBD1 on 6 matching bases. The CDR3 runs to 15 residues. Germline CDR1 reads SQVTM; CDR2 reads ANQGSEA. V lost 0 bases and J lost 3, with 14 bases in between. The CDR3 DNA follows: TGCAGCGTTGAAGATGGAGAGACAGGAGACACTGAAGCTTTCTTT. It codes for CSVEDGETGDTEAFF.

The chain has TRBV5-6 and TRBJ2-7; possible D gene TRBD2, 5 bases. V dropped 0 bases and J dropped 4 bases, with 8 bases sitting between them. Germline V gene lookup returns CDR1 SGHDT and CDR2 YYEEEE. The CDR3 is made up of 13 amino acids. The CDR3 DNA is TGTGCCAGCAGCTTGGGAAGGGAGTACGAGCAGTACTTC. This codes for CASSLGREYEQYF.

Relative to its sample, this clone is large (0.1 to 1%). The rearrangement uses TRBV9 and TRBJ1-2; tentatively, D is TRBD1 (6 bases). Germline V CDR1 and CDR2: SGDLS, YYNGEE. The CDR3 is 11 amino acids. Trimming took 6 bases from V and 8 from J, leaving 11 bases between them. CDR3 sequence (DNA): TGTGCCAGCATGGGGGGCGGAGGCTACACCTTC. This encodes CASMGGGGYTF.

The chain recombines TRBV5-5 with TRBJ2-7; 9 positions agree with TRBD1. Germline assignment: CDR1 SGHKS and CDR2 YYEKEE (reference sequence). The CDR3 contains 14 residues. J gave up 6 bases and V 3 bases, and 7 bases lay outside the gene matches. For the CDR3, the DNA is TGTGCCAGCAGCTGGGGACAGGGCTCCGGCGAGCAGTACTTC. Amino acids: CASSWGQGSGEQYF.

This rearrangement joins TRBV14 to TRBJ2-5, with 7 positions matching TRBD2. V gave up 4 bases and J gave up 7 bases; unmatched junction bases: 6. Germline values: CDR1 SGHDN, CDR2 FVKESK. The CDR3 sequence is 13 residues long. The CDR3, as DNA: TGTGCCAGCAGCCGGAGCGGGATGGGGACCCAGTACTTC. The encoded protein is CASSRSGMGTQYF. The variable domain in full, completed from reference TRBV14 and TRBJ2-5, reads EAGVTQFPSHSVIEKGQTVTLRCDPISGHDNLYWYRRVMGKEIKFLLHFVKESKQDESGMPNNRFLAERTGGTYSTLKVQPAELEDSGVYFCASSRSGMGTQYFGPGTRLLVL.

The chain carries TRBV5-1 and TRBJ1-2; TRBD1 might be the D (5 bases). Germline assignment: CDR1 SGHRS and CDR2 YFSETQ. The CDR3 covers 13 residues. Trimming removed 4 bases at V and 3 bases at J, with 10 bases between. CDR3 coding DNA: TGCGCCAGCAGCGATCAGGGTGACTATGGCTACACCTTC. Its protein is CASSDQGDYGYTF. The whole variable domain, remainder taken from reference TRBV5-1 and TRBJ1-2, is KAGVTQTPRYLIKTRGQQVTLSCSPISGHRSVSWYQQTPGQGLQFLFEYFSETQRNKGNFPGRFSGRQFSNSRSEMNVSTLELGDSALYLCASSDQGDYGYTFGSGTRLTVV.